The source of this T cell receptor (beta chain) is a study of patients and donors after allogeneic stem cell transplantation. This clonotype was recorded a few times. A single record per CDR3 protein comes from TCRdb applying MiXCR to the RT-PCR reads. Of about a million distinct CDR3 sequences detected, around 17% appear once; the ten largest clones hold roughly 6%. The CDR3 covers 15 residues. Trimming shortened V by 7 bases and J by 0 bases, and 16 bases separated the two germline ends. The germline V gene has CDR1 SQVTM and CDR2 ANQGSEA. The chain has TRBV29-1 and TRBJ1-3, with a possible D match to TRBD1 (6 bases). The source material was blood, either unsorted or a sorted T cell fraction (not recorded which). The source is a human donor who was either an allogeneic HSCT recipient or a stem cell or donor lymphocyte infusion donor (not recorded which). It is not recorded whose cells these are; they may come from a transplant donor. The CDR3 DNA follows: TGCAGCGCCCTCCCTCTGACAGGCTCTGGAAACACCATATATTTT. Protein product: CSALPLTGSGNTIYF. The full variable domain, rest sourced from reference TRBV29-1 and TRBJ1-3, is SAVISQKPSRDICQRGTSLTIQCQVDSQVTMMFWYRQQPGQSLTLIATANQGSEATYESGFVIDKFPISRPNLTFSTLTVSNMSPEDSSIYLCSALPLTGSGNTIYFGEGSWLTVV.